This TCR beta chain was captured by sequencing in a study of shared T cell receptors in the human thymus. Produced via immunoSEQ multiplex PCR; TCRdb's table is partial and in-frame only. The sample records more than 550,000 clones, approximately 85% being singletons. Germline V CDR1 and CDR2: SGHAT, FQNNGV. The CDR3 has 17 residues. Unmatched junction bases numbered 15, after V lost 5 bases and J lost 3 bases. The same data also contributed to another study, on human thymus T cells. That study reports: Among the donors, all were healthy Finnish infants having corrective surgery for congenital heart defects. Thymus tissue was removed during corrective cardiac surgery. Thymic and blood repertoires seemed to favor certain V and J genes. Highly overlapping thymic repertoires among unrelated individuals were reported in related research.

This TCR came from a girl younger than two with a congenital heart defect. Sequenced material: thymocytes. The gene calls are TRBV11-2 and TRBJ2-7; 8 bases map to TRBD1. The CDR3 DNA reads as TGTGCCAGCAGCCCGACAAAGGACAGGGCGGGGAGCTACGAGCAGTACTTC. Encoded protein: CASSPTKDRAGSYEQYF.